This T cell receptor beta chain was identified in a study of CD8+ T cells in alopecia areata. Regarding the study as a whole: Persistence of many expanded lesional clones was seen in scalp and blood during tofacitinib.

The treatment: oral pan-JAK inhibitor, 5-10 mg twice daily. This CDR3 has 9 amino acids. Germline CDR1 is WNHNN and CDR2 is SYGVQD (reference sequence). Trimming pared 8 bases from V and 7 bases from J, leaving 5 bases between. This clone was picked up a small number of times. As yet, its antigen is unknown. Extracted RNA was reverse transcribed, and the resulting cDNA served as sequencing template. Profiled with immunoSEQ multiplex PCR; TCRdb holds only in-frame clones, not every one. Among 200,000 to 250,000 clones, about two fifths were seen once, and the ten largest hold around 0.48%. This sequence originates from a human donor with alopecia areata. V usage is TRBV10-1 and J usage is TRBJ1-1; D gene uncertain. This specimen consisted of CD4+ T cells sorted from blood, obtained around week 34, from a patient treated with tofacitinib. The chain's CDR3 is CASLSEAFF. The CDR3 nucleotides read TGCGCCAGCCTTAGTGAAGCTTTCTTT.